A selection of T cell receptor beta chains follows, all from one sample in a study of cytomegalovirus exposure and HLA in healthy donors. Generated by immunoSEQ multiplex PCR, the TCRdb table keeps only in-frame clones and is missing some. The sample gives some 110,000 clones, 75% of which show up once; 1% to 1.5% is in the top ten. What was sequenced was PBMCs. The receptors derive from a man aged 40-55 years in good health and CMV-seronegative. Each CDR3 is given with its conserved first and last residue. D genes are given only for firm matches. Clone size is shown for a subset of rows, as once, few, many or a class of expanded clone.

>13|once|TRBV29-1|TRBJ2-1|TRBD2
CSVLRGSYNEQFF
TGCAGCGTTCTTCGCGGGAGTTACAATGAGCAGTTCTTC
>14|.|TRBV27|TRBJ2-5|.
CASSFRSGLETQYF
TGTGCCAGCAGTTTCCGGTCAGGGCTCGAGACCCAGTACTTC
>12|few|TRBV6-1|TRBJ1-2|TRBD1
CASKQGVTGYTF
TGTGCCAGCAAACAGGGGGTTACGGGCTACACCTTC
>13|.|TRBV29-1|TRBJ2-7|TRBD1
CSVLEGGPYEQYF
TGCAGCGTTCTTGAAGGGGGCCCCTACGAGCAGTACTTC
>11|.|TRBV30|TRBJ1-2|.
CVGGLSYGYTF
TGCGTGGGGGGGCTGTCATATGGCTACACCTTC
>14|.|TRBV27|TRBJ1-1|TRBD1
CASSLGDRGTEAFF
TGTGCCAGCAGTTTAGGCGACAGGGGGACTGAAGCTTTCTTT
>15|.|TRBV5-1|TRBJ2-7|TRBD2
CASSVWTSGSYEQYF
TGCGCCAGCAGCGTCTGGACTAGCGGGAGCTACGAGCAGTACTTC
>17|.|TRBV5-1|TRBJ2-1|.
CASSSGERVSSYNEQFF
TGCGCCAGCAGCTCGGGCGAGCGGGTTAGCTCCTACAATGAGCAGTTCTTC
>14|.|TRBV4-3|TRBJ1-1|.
CASSQDSWGLEAFF
TGCGCCAGCAGCCAAGATTCTTGGGGCCTTGAAGCTTTCTTT
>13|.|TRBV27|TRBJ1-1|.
CASSLGSGTEAFF
TGTGCCAGCAGTTTGGGCTCCGGCACTGAAGCTTTCTTT
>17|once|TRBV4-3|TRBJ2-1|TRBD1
CASSHPQTGAVYNEQFF
TGCGCCAGCAGCCACCCTCAGACAGGGGCGGTTTACAATGAGCAGTTCTTC
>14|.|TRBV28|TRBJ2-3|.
CASSTPFEADTQYF
TGTGCCAGCAGTACCCCTTTTGAGGCAGATACGCAGTATTTT
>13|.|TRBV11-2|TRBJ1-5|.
CASSSGLGGTQHF
TGTGCCAGCAGCTCAGGATTGGGGGGGACCCAGCATTTT
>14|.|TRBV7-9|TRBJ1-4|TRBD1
CASSLGTGGEKLFF
TGTGCCAGCAGCTTAGGGACAGGGGGTGAAAAACTGTTTTTT
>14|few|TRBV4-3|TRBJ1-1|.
CASSQDGGNTEAFF
TGCGCCAGCAGCCAAGATGGGGGCAACACTGAAGCTTTCTTT
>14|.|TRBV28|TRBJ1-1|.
CASRGVQKNTEAFF
TGTGCCAGCAGGGGAGTACAGAAGAACACTGAAGCTTTCTTT
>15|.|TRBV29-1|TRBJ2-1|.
CSVSERSGRYNEQFF
TGCAGCGTCTCCGAAAGGTCGGGGAGATACAATGAGCAGTTCTTC
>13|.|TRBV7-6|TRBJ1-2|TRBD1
CASSLGQGYGYTF
TGTGCCAGCAGCTTGGGACAGGGGTATGGCTACACCTTC
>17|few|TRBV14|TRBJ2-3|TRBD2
CASSHLPSGGIPDTQYF
TGTGCCAGCAGCCATCTCCCTAGCGGGGGGATCCCAGATACGCAGTATTTT
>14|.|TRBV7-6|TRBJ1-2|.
CASSPAGANYGYTF
TGTGCCAGCAGCCCAGCAGGTGCTAACTATGGCTACACCTTC
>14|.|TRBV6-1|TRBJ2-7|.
CASSGGQSSYEQYF
TGTGCCAGCAGCGGTGGGCAGAGCTCCTACGAGCAGTACTTC